This T cell receptor beta chain was obtained from a study of blood T cell repertoires in COVID-19. On the study more broadly: Both acute and convalescent COVID-19 samples were obtained from the United States, Italy and Spain.

Sequencing was performed with immunoSEQ multiplex PCR; in TCRdb, only in-frame clones are kept and a portion is missing. The sample lists 120,000 to 150,000 clones, less than 90% occurring once. The clonotype originates from a young man with COVID-19, enrolled during active disease. Sequenced: peripheral blood.

CDR3 amino acids: CSARTGTNTEAFF. The CDR3 DNA is TGCAGCGCCCGGACAGGGACGAACACTGAAGCTTTCTTT. The chain uses TRBV29-1 and TRBJ1-1; 8 bases fit TRBD1. Germline assignment: CDR1 SQVTM and CDR2 ANQGSEA. The CDR3 has 13 amino acids. V lost 7 bases, J lost 1 base, and 5 bases stayed unmatched. Looking up the rest from reference TRBV29-1 and TRBJ1-1 gives the full variable domain: SAVISQKPSRDICQRGTSLTIQCQVDSQVTMMFWYRQQPGQSLTLIATANQGSEATYESGFVIDKFPISRPNLTFSTLTVSNMSPEDSSIYLCSARTGTNTEAFFGQGTRLTVV.